Presented here are 30 T cell receptor beta chains from one specimen sequenced in a study of tumor and adjacent non-tumor tissue in lung cancer. The template was RNA from unsorted bulk tissue. Distant lung tissue was collected more than 3 cm away from the tumor edge. TCRbeta libraries were built with three rounds of nested PCR, modified from ARM-PCR. Via MiXCR, TCRdb re-called the multiplex PCR reads, giving one row per CDR3 protein. The sample carries 77,000 or so distinct CDR3 sequences, approximately 82% recorded once. The source material was distant non-tumor lung tissue. These receptors all come from a man between 65 and 85 years old with non-small cell lung cancer.

This clonotype occurred many times. The rearrangement links TRBV12-3 or TRBV12-4 to TRBJ2-1; D could derive from TRBD1 or TRBD2 (6 bases each). Trimming stripped 1 base from V and 7 bases from J, with 14 bases between. The CDR3 contains 15 residues. The CDR3 is CASSLVRGVGNEQFF. CDR3 sequence (DNA): TGTGCCAGCAGTTTAGTAAGGGGGGTCGGAAATGAGCAGTTCTTC.

The J gene is TRBJ2-1, the V gene TRBV7-2; D may correspond to TRBD1 or TRBD2 (6 bases each). CDR1 SGHTA and CDR2 FQGNSA come from the germline V gene. The CDR3 is 15 residues long. V lost 4 bases to trimming and J lost 9 bases, with 19 bases between them. As DNA, the CDR3 is TGTGCCAGCAGCTCTACTAGCTGGGGGGCTTTTGAGCAGTTCTTC. Residues: CASSSTSWGAFEQFF. Full variable domain (rest looked up from reference TRBV7-2 and TRBJ2-1): GAGVSQSPSNKVTEKGKDVELRCDPISGHTALYWYRQSLGQGLEFLIYFQGNSAPDKSGLPSDRFSAERTGGSVSTLTIQRTQQEDSAVYLCASSSTSWGAFEQFFGPGTRLTVL.

Of note for this clonotype: One end of the junction does not line up with germline, which may come from a read error. This sequence joins TRBV5-4 and TRBJ2-7; D ambiguous. The CDR3 runs to 15 residues. CDR1 and CDR2 (germline): SGHNT, YYREEE (reference sequence). CDR3 amino acids: CAGTAYETVTYEKYF. CDR3 sequence (DNA): TGTGCCGGAACGGCATACGAGACTGTAACCTACGAGAAGTACTTC. Full variable domain (missing parts from reference TRBV5-4 and TRBJ2-7): ETGVTQSPTHLIKTRGQQVTLRCSSQSGHNTVSWYQQALGQGPQFIFQYYREEENGRGNFPPRFSGLQFPNYSSELNVNALELDDSALYLCAGTAYETVTYEKYFGPGTRLTVT.

As for this clonotype: A junction boundary mismatches the germline segment, possibly from a read error. The chain carries TRBV6-5 and TRBJ2-3; a weak D match, TRBD2 (6 bases). The CDR3 has 14 residues. Germline lookup yields CDR1 MNHEY and CDR2 SVGAGI. CDR3 DNA: TGTGCCAGCAGTCGGGAGCGCCGCACAGATATGCAGTATTTT. Protein product: CASSRERRTDMQYF.

The chain combines TRBV7-9 with TRBJ1-6; 7 bases align to TRBD1. The ends lost 5 bases at V and 11 bases at J; junction bases unmatched: 9. The CDR3 loop spans 14 amino acids. CDR1 and CDR2 (germline): SEHNR, FQNEAQ (reference sequence). The CDR3 DNA reads TGTGCCAGCAGCCGGGACAGCCCCAGTCCACCCCTCCACTTT. This gives the protein CASSRDSPSPPLHF. Variable domain in full (rest from reference TRBV7-9 and TRBJ1-6): DTGVSQNPRHKITKRGQNVTFRCDPISEHNRLYWYRQTLGQGPEFLTYFQNEAQLEKSRLLSDRFSAERPKGSFSTLEIQRTEQGDSAMYLCASSRDSPSPPLHFGNGTRLTVT.

On this clonotype itself: At one end the junction does not follow the germline gene, possibly because of a read error. This chain joins TRBV12-5 and TRBJ1-4; possibly TRBD1 for D (5 bases). Germline lookup yields CDR1 LGHNT and CDR2 FRNRAP. The CDR3 is 14 amino acids. The CDR3 reads CGSGLWGVEEKLSF. CDR3 DNA: TGTGGTAGTGGTTTGTGGGGGGTAGAAGAAAAACTGTCTTTT.

Notes on this clonotype: The junction does not match germline at one end; this may be a read error. This chain uses TRBV5-4 with TRBJ2-1; D is uncertain. Germline V gene sequence: CDR1 SGHNT, CDR2 YYREEE (reference sequence). This CDR3 spans 15 amino acids. CDR3 in DNA: TGTACCAGCATAAGTGGACGCAGCTCCTACAATGAGCAGTTCTTC. Translation: CTSISGRSSYNEQFF.

A note on this clonotype: This may stem from a read error, because a much larger clone lies one nucleotide away. This chain links TRBV12-5 with TRBJ2-1; 11 nucleotides agree with TRBD2. The germline CDR1 and CDR2 sequences are LGHNT and FRNRAP. This CDR3 comprises 14 residues. V shed 11 bases, J shed 8 bases, and the junction held 11 bases outside the gene matches. As DNA, the CDR3 is TGTGCTTGTGCAACTAGCGGGAGTACGCATGAGCAGTTCTTC. Its translation: CACATSGSTHEQFF.

The J gene is TRBJ2-7, the V gene TRBV4-3; 8 bases agree with TRBD2. CDR3 size: 20 residues. The junction had 16 bases not matched to a gene; V was cut back by 0 bases and J by 0 bases. From germline, CDR1 is LGHNA and CDR2 YSLEER. The DNA for the CDR3 is TGCGCCAGCAGCCAAGAGATGATACTAGCGGCTCCCGACGGCTCCTACGAGCAGTACTTC. The encoded protein is CASSQEMILAAPDGSYEQYF.

The chain links TRBV29-1 to TRBJ2-1, with D tentatively TRBD2 (6 bases). Germline V CDR1 and CDR2: SQVTM, ANQGSEA. The CDR3 loop spans 14 amino acids. V lost 6 bases to trimming and J lost 1 base, with 13 bases between them. In DNA, the CDR3 is TGCAGCGTAGTAGCGGTTCGGTCCTACAATGAGCAGTTCTTC. This gives the protein CSVVAVRSYNEQFF.

As to this clonotype: A single base separates this from a much larger clone, so it may be a read error. The rearrangement links TRBV4-2 to TRBJ2-1; 9 nucleotides agree with TRBD1. The CDR3 has 14 residues. Germline-derived CDR1 and CDR2 are LGHNA and YNFKEQ. In nucleotides, the CDR3 is TGTGCCAGCAGTCAACAGGGGGCGAATAATGAGCAGCTCTTC. Translating it yields CASSQQGANNEQLF.

Regarding this clonotype: The junction does not match germline at one end; this may be a read error. The V and J genes are TRBV11-1 and TRBJ1-1; D possibly corresponds to TRBD1 (5 bases). Per the germline V gene, CDR1 is SGHAT and CDR2 is FQDESV (reference sequence). This CDR3 is built from 15 residues. In DNA form, the CDR3 reads TGTGCCAGCAACTTAGAGAATCGGGCGGGGACTGAAGCTTTTTTT. The encoded protein is CASNLENRAGTEAFF.

This clonotype was detected only once. At one of its ends the junction is not consistent with the germline gene, which may arise from a read error. J is TRBJ1-5 and V is TRBV6-1, with D perhaps TRBD1 (5 bases). The CDR3 covers 13 residues. Germline loops: CDR1 MNHNS, CDR2 SASEGT. The CDR3 here is CASLRGWNQPQHF. The CDR3 region has the DNA TGTGCCAGCCTGAGGGGATGGAATCAGCCCCAACATTTT.

This clonotype was seen once. The chain recombines TRBV29-1 with TRBJ2-3; 9 bases fit TRBD1. Germline V gene lookup returns CDR1 SQVTM and CDR2 ANQGSEA. The CDR3 runs to 17 residues. The CDR3 DNA follows: TGCAACTTACTCCCATATGTGACAGGGGGGGACACAGATGCTCAGTATTTT. It encodes CNLLPYVTGGDTDAQYF.

As for this clonotype: A junction end diverges from the germline sequence, so it may reflect a read error. J is TRBJ2-4 and V is TRBV28; D not resolved. Germline V gene data show CDR1 as MDHEN and CDR2 as SYDVKM. The CDR3 is made up of 15 amino acids. CDR3 DNA: TGTGCCAGCAGTTTATATCCTCCAGCCAAAAACATTCAGTATTTC. Translation gives CASSLYPPAKNIQYF.

A word on this clonotype: Relative to the germline gene, one junction end is altered; a read error may explain this. The chain carries TRBV29-1 and TRBJ2-1, with 7 positions matching TRBD2. This CDR3 spans 12 amino acids. From germline, CDR1 is SQVTM and CDR2 ANQGSEA. The DNA for the CDR3 is TGCACCGGGGAGGGTTCCTACGATGAGCTGTTCTTC. Its protein is CTGEGSYDELFF.

To note about this clonotype: No conserved phenylalanine or tryptophan ends this CDR3, so it is likely a read error. The chain links TRBV7-8 to TRBJ2-5; D is uncertain. This CDR3 comprises 15 residues. Germline values: CDR1 SGHVS, CDR2 FQNEAQ. CDR3 protein: CASSLPVSYQGTQYL. The DNA of the CDR3 is TGTGCCAGCAGTTTACCCGTGTCGTACCAAGGGACCCAGTACTTA.

Comment on this clonotype: One junction end does not reproduce the germline sequence, and a read error may be involved. The chain has TRBV12-3 or TRBV12-4 and TRBJ2-2; D is tentatively TRBD1 or TRBD2 (5 bases each). This CDR3 spans 15 amino acids. The CDR3 protein is CASSPTGAETGELFF. The CDR3 region has the DNA TGTGCCAGCAGCCCCACCGGGGCAGAGACCGGGGAGCTGTTTTTC.

Points on this clonotype: This may come from a read error, since a much larger clone is one base off. The chain employs TRBV1 and TRBJ2-7. TRBV1 is listed as a pseudogene. This CDR3 has 15 residues. In DNA, the CDR3 is TGCGCCAGCAGCCAACTGGACGGTGAATCCTACGAGCAGTACTTC. Translated, it gives CASSQLDGESYEQYF.

This clonotype was counted many times. The chain links TRBV4-1 to TRBJ2-4, with 10 bases that match TRBD2. The CDR3 contains 20 residues. Germline V lookup: CDR1 MGHRA, CDR2 YSYEKL. V shed 4 bases, J shed 0 bases, and the junction held 15 bases outside the gene matches. The CDR3 region has the DNA TGCGCCAGCAGCCCACTACGTCTAGCGGGGGCTGCTCCAGCCAAAAACATTCAGTACTTC. The encoded protein is CASSPLRLAGAAPAKNIQYF.

Comments on this clonotype: Germline and junction disagree at one end, which may indicate a read error. The V call is TRBV11-1, the J call TRBJ2-7; D possibly corresponds to TRBD1 (5 bases). The CDR3 covers 14 residues. From germline, CDR1 is SGHAT and CDR2 FQDESV (reference sequence). The DNA for the CDR3 is TGTGCCTGCAGCACCAGGGTTGCAGATAACGAGCAGTACTTC. It codes for CACSTRVADNEQYF.

As concerns this clonotype: At one boundary the junction diverges from the germline segment, which might be a read error. In DNA form, the CDR3 reads TGTGCCAGCAGCTTAGAACATCTTGGGCGGACTTCCTACAATGAGCTGTTCTTC. It specifies CASSLEHLGRTSYNELFF. This rearrangement joins TRBV11-2 to TRBJ2-1; D may be TRBD2 (5 bases). Germline V CDR1 and CDR2: SGHAT, FQNNGV. The CDR3 sequence is 18 residues long.

Remarks on this clonotype: Compared with germline, one end of the junction differs, possibly owing to a read error. The J gene is TRBJ1-6, the V gene TRBV28; TRBD1 matches 9 bases. The germline V gene encodes CDR1 MDHEN and CDR2 SYDVKM. The CDR3 contains 15 residues. CDR3 protein: CASSSEQGAGSLLHF. CDR3 in DNA: TGTGCCAGCAGTTCGGAACAGGGGGCTGGGTCACTCCTCCACTTT.

This chain uses TRBV29-1 with TRBJ2-1; D is unresolved. The germline V and J ends were trimmed by 6 bases and 4 bases, with 16 bases remaining between them. CDR1 and CDR2 from the germline V gene are SQVTM and ANQGSEA. The CDR3 has 14 amino acids. The CDR3 sequence: CSVELWTSYNEQFF. The CDR3 coding sequence is TGCAGCGTGGAGTTGTGGACCTCTTACAATGAGCAGTTCTTC.

As regards this clonotype: A read error may produce the germline difference seen at one junction end. The chain recombines TRBV11-2 with TRBJ2-7, with D uncertain. CDR3 length: 15 residues. The germline CDR1 and CDR2 sequences are SGHAT and FQNNGV. CDR3 loop: CDSSLDQWAPYEQYF. The CDR3, as DNA: TGTGACAGCAGCTTGGATCAGTGGGCCCCCTACGAGCAGTACTTC.

The rearrangement links TRBV6-5 to TRBJ2-7; TRBD2 matches 9 bases. Trimming removed 2 bases from V and 4 bases from J; junction bases left unmatched: 15. Germline lookup yields CDR1 MNHEY and CDR2 SVGAGI. The CDR3 runs 18 residues. In DNA, the CDR3 is TGTGCCAGCAGTTACCCTGGGCTAGCGGGACCCCCAGGGTACGAGCAGTACTTC. As protein: CASSYPGLAGPPGYEQYF.

Regarding this clonotype: One end of the junction varies from germline; a read error may be responsible. The gene calls are TRBV6-5 and TRBJ2-5, with 7 bases identical to TRBD1. Germline-derived CDR1 and CDR2 are MNHEY and SVGAGI. The length of the CDR3 is 15 residues. The CDR3 loop reads CASNDRVGGQETQYF. CDR3 sequence (DNA): TGTGCCAGCAATGACAGGGTTGGGGGCCAAGAGACACAGTACTTC.

Worth noting for this clonotype: The CDR3 does not end in the conserved phenylalanine or tryptophan, so this is likely a read error. Because the CDR3's place on the DNA is in doubt, the DNA is left out and the CDR3 is given as listed by TCRdb. V and J are TRBV7-9 and TRBJ1-6; the table names TRBD1, a call not compared with the DNA. CDR1 is SEHNR, CDR2 FQNEAQ, per germline (reference sequence). Ends included, the CDR3 has 12 residues. CDR3 sequence reads: CASSNRGSPLHS.

In its sample, this clonotype was seen once. This chain joins TRBV29-1 and TRBJ1-4, with a tentative D call TRBD1 (5 bases). The CDR3 covers 11 residues. CDR1 is SQVTM, CDR2 ANQGSEA, per germline. The CDR3 region is CNGTEYEKLFF. The DNA for the CDR3 is TGCAACGGGACGGAATATGAAAAACTGTTTTTT.

Remarks on this clonotype: A junction boundary mismatches the germline segment, possibly from a read error. The chain is built from TRBV5-6 and TRBJ2-7, with TRBD1 matching 8 bases. CDR1 and CDR2 (germline): SGHDT, YYEEEE. This CDR3 comprises 16 residues. The CDR3 DNA reads TGTGCCAGTAGCTCCGTTGTCCGGGACAGGACCTACAAGCAATACTTC. This encodes CASSSVVRDRTYKQYF.